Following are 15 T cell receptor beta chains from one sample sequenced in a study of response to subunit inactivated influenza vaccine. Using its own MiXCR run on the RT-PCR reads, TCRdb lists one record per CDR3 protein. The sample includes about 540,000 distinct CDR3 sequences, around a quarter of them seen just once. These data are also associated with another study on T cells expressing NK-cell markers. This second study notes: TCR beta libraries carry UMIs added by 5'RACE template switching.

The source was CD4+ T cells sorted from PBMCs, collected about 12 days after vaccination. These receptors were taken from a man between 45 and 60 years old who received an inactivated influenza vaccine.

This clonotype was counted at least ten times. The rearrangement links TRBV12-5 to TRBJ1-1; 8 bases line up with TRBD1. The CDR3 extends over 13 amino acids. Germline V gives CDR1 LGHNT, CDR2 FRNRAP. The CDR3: CASRGTGNTEAFF. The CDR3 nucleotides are TGTGCCAGTAGGGGGACAGGGAACACTGAAGCTTTCTTT. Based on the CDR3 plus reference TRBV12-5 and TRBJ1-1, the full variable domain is DARVTQTPRHKVTEMGQEVTMRCQPILGHNTVFWYRQTMMQGLELLAYFRNRAPLDDSGMPKDRFSAEMPDATLATLKIQPSEPRDSAVYFCASRGTGNTEAFFGQGTRLTVV.

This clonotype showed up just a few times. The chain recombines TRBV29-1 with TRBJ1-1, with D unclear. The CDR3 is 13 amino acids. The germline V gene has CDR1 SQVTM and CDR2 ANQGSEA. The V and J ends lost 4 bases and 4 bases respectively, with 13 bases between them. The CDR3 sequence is CSVARQGSTEAFF. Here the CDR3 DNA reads TGCAGCGTTGCTCGCCAAGGGTCCACTGAAGCTTTCTTT.

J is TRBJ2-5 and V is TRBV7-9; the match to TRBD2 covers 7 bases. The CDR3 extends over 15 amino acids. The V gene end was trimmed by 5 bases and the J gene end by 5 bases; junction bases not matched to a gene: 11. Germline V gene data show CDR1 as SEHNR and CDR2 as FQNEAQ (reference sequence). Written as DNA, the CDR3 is TGTGCCAGCAGCCGGAAGGCCGGGAGGCGGGAGACCCAGTACTTC. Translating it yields CASSRKAGRRETQYF.

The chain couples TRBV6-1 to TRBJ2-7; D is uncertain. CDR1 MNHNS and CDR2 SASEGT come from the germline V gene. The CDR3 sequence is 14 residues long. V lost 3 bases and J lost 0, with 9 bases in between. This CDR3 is CASSDASNSYEQYF. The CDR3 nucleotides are TGTGCCAGCAGTGATGCTTCCAACTCCTACGAGCAGTACTTC.

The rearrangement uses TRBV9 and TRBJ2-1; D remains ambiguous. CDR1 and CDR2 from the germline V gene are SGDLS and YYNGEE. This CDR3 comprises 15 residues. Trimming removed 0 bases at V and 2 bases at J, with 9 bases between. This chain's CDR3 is CASSVEARAYNEQFF. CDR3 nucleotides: TGTGCCAGCAGCGTAGAAGCGCGAGCCTACAATGAGCAGTTCTTC.

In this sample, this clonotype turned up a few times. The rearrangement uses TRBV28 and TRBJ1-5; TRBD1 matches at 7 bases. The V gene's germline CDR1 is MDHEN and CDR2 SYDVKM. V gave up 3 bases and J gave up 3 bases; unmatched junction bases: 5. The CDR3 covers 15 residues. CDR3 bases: TGTGCCAGCAGTTTTGGGGGACAGATCAATCAGCCCCAGCATTTT. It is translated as CASSFGGQINQPQHF. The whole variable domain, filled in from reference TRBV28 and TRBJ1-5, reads DVKVTQSSRYLVKRTGEKVFLECVQDMDHENMFWYRQDPGLGLRLIYFSYDVKMKEKGDIPEGYSVSREKKERFSLILESASTNQTSMYLCASSFGGQINQPQHFGDGTRLSIL.

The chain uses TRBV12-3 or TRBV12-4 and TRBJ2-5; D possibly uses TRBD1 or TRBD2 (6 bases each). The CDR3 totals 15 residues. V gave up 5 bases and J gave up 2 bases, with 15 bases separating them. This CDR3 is CASSLGGPGQETQYF. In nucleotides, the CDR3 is TGTGCCAGCAGTCTTGGGGGGCCGGGGCAAGAGACCCAGTACTTC.

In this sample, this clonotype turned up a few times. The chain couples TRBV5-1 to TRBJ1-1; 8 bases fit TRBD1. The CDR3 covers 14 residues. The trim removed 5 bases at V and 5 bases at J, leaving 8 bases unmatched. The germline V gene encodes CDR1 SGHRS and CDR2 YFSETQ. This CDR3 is CASSLTGGWTEAFF. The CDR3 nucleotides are TGCGCCAGCAGTCTCACAGGGGGTTGGACTGAAGCTTTCTTT.

CDR3 DNA sequence: TGCGCCAGCAGGGCAGGGGGTACTGAAGCTTTCTTT. This sequence encodes CASRAGGTEAFF. The V call is TRBV10-2, the J call TRBJ1-1, with 7 bases lining up with TRBD1. J gave up 5 bases and V 6 bases, and 3 bases lay outside the gene matches. Per the germline V gene, CDR1 is WSHSY and CDR2 is SAAADI. There are 12 residues in the CDR3.

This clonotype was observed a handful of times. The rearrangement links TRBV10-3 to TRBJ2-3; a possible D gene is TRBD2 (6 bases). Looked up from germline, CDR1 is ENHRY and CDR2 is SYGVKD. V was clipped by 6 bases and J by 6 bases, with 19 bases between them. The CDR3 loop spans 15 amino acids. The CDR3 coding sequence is TGTGCCATCAGCCTGGGACTTGGGGCAAGGGATACGCAGTATTTT. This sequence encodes CAISLGLGARDTQYF.

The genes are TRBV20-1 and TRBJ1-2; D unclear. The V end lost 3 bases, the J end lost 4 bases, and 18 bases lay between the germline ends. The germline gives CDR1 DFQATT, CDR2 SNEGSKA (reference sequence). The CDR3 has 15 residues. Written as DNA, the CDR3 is TGCAGTGCTAGGACACCCGGAACCTCTACCTATGGCTACACCTTC. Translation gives CSARTPGTSTYGYTF.

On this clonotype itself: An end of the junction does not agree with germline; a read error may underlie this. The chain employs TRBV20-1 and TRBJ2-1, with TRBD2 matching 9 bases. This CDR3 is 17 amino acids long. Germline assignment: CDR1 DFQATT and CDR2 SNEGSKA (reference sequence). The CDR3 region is CCARGLAGLTAYNEQFF. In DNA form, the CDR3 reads TGCTGTGCTAGAGGGCTAGCGGGACTCACAGCCTACAATGAGCAGTTCTTC.

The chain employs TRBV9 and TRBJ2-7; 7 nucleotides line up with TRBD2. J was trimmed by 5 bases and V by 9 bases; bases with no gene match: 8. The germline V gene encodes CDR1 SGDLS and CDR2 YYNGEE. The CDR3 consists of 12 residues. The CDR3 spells CANKGLEDEQYF. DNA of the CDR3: TGTGCCAATAAAGGACTAGAGGACGAGCAGTACTTC.

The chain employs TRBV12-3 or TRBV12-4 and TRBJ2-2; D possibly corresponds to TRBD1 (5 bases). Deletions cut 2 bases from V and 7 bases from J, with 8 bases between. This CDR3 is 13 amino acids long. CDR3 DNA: TGTGCCAGCAGTTTATTGGGGCACGGGGAGCTGTTTTTT. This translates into CASSLLGHGELFF.

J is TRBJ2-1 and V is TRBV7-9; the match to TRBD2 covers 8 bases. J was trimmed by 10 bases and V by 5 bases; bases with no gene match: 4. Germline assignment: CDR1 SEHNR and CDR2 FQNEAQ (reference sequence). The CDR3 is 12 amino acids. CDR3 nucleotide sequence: TGTGCCAGCAGCAACCTAGCGGGCGAGCAGTTCTTC. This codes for CASSNLAGEQFF.